This T cell receptor beta chain appears in the sequencing data of a study of shared clonotypes between healthy human individuals. Study-level information: Each donor's CD4 naive and CD4 memory cells filled three plates apiece, CD8 naive two, and CD8 memory one. Overall study findings and caveats: Generation probabilities were higher for clonotypes shared across all four sorted-subset donors than for unshared ones.

A word on this clone: The target antigen is unknown.

Libraries were prepared by immunoSEQ multiplex PCR; TCRdb keeps only in-frame clonotypes and omits some of them. The table records hundreds of thousands of clones, about 96% of them present only once. Naive CD8 cells lacked CD45RO, underwent positive selection for CCR7 and left out terminally differentiated effector memory CD45RA+ cells. The origin of this receptor is a man in his thirties or forties in good health. The sequenced sample was naive CD8+ T cells sorted from blood.

The CDR3 nucleotides are TGTGCCAGCAGCGGGAGGGCGAAAGATACGCAGTATTTT. This codes for CASSGRAKDTQYF. The chain employs TRBV28 and TRBJ2-3, with 8 positions matching TRBD2. Germline values: CDR1 MDHEN, CDR2 SYDVKM. The CDR3 runs to 13 residues. The V segment lost 6 bases and the J segment 5 bases; nucleotides outside the gene matches: 4.